One and the same sample provided the 25 T cell receptor beta chains below, sequenced in a study of cytomegalovirus exposure and HLA in healthy donors. The primer mix had 60 Vbeta and 13 Jbeta primers. Here immunoSEQ multiplex PCR was the method, and the copy in TCRdb shows in-frame clones only, minus some. The top ten hold about 4.5% of the sample, which has under 200,000 clones, 70% to 80% seen once. The sample comprised PBMCs. The receptors originated from a man in his forties in good health and CMV-seronegative.

This chain joins TRBV5-1 and TRBJ2-1, with a tentative D call TRBD1 (6 bases). Germline V CDR1 and CDR2: SGHRS, YFSETQ. This CDR3 contains 14 residues. V was trimmed by 0 bases and J by 3 bases, leaving 7 bases between them. The CDR3 reads CASSLDRVYNEQFF. In DNA form, the CDR3 reads TGCGCCAGCAGCTTGGACAGGGTCTACAATGAGCAGTTCTTC.

V gene TRBV6-5 combines with J gene TRBJ1-6, with D maybe TRBD1 (6 bases). The CDR3 length is 14 residues. Between the trimmed V and J ends, which lost 5 bases and 9 bases, there was a span of 14 bases. From germline, CDR1 is MNHEY and CDR2 SVGAGI. The CDR3 DNA is TGTGCCAGCAGTGTCGGACAGTTTTCTTCACCCCTCCACTTT. Amino acids: CASSVGQFSSPLHF.

This clone was detected only once. The V gene is TRBV30, the J gene TRBJ2-7; the match to TRBD2 covers 9 bases. The trim removed 7 bases at V and 4 bases at J, leaving 17 bases unmatched. Germline V gene data show CDR1 as GTSNPN and CDR2 as SVGIG (reference sequence). This CDR3 has 16 residues. The CDR3 here is CAYGGRGGLGGYEQYF. The CDR3 coding sequence is TGTGCCTACGGGGGGCGGGGGGGCCTCGGAGGGTACGAGCAGTACTTC.

This chain connects TRBV7-9 to TRBJ1-2, with 7 bases fitting TRBD1. Looked up from germline, CDR1 is SEHNR and CDR2 is FQNEAQ (reference sequence). This CDR3 spans 14 amino acids. With V trimmed by 6 bases and J by 0 bases, 4 bases remained unmatched. CDR3 DNA sequence: TGTGCCAGCAGGCCAGGGGGACCTAACTATGGCTACACCTTC. It is translated as CASRPGGPNYGYTF.

V is TRBV28 and J is TRBJ1-1, with TRBD1 matching 9 bases. Germline assignment: CDR1 MDHEN and CDR2 SYDVKM. After removal of 4 bases from V and 0 bases from J, the junction contained 3 bases not matched to a gene. CDR3 length: 15 amino acids. CDR3 protein: CASSSGTGMNTEAFF. The CDR3 bases are TGTGCCAGCAGTTCCGGGACAGGGATGAACACTGAAGCTTTCTTT.

The rearrangement links TRBV9 to TRBJ1-2; 8 bases map to TRBD1. This CDR3 region has 15 residues. CDR1 and CDR2 from the germline V gene are SGDLS and YYNGEE. The ends lost 4 bases at V and 2 bases at J; junction bases unmatched: 7. The CDR3 protein is CASSPTRTGNYGYTF. CDR3 in DNA: TGTGCCAGCAGCCCCACCCGGACAGGGAACTATGGCTACACCTTC.

The chain combines TRBV19 with TRBJ1-5; D might be TRBD1 (5 bases). The germline CDR1 and CDR2 sequences are LNHDA and SQIVND (reference sequence). The ends were cut back, 5 bases at V and 0 bases at J, with 11 bases in the middle. The CDR3 spans 15 residues. The CDR3 coding sequence is TGTGCCAGTAGTCCCTCGACAGATAGCAATCAGCCCCAGCATTTT. Amino acid sequence: CASSPSTDSNQPQHF.

This clone appeared once. The chain joins TRBV10-3 to TRBJ1-5; a weak D match, TRBD1 (5 bases). V lost 1 base to trimming and J lost 5 bases, with 12 bases between them. This CDR3 region has 15 residues. CDR1 ENHRY and CDR2 SYGVKD come from the germline V gene. CDR3 coding DNA: TGTGCCATCAGTGAGTACCAGGGTCCCGATCAGCCCCAGCATTTT. It encodes CAISEYQGPDQPQHF.

This chain connects TRBV28 to TRBJ1-6; TRBD1 matches at 9 bases. J was trimmed by 10 bases and V by 6 bases; bases with no gene match: 10. CDR3 length: 15 residues. Germline V gene lookup returns CDR1 MDHEN and CDR2 SYDVKM. The DNA of the CDR3 is TGTGCCAGCAGGACTCGACAGGGGGGCTTCTCACCCCTCCACTTT. Its translation is CASRTRQGGFSPLHF.

The chain employs TRBV19 and TRBJ1-3; D uncertain. The V and J ends lost 6 bases and 12 bases respectively, with 9 bases between them. CDR1 is LNHDA and CDR2 is SQIVND in the germline V gene (reference sequence). The CDR3 is 10 residues long. The CDR3 DNA sequence: TGTGCCAGTAGCGACATCCTCATATATTTT. This translates into CASSDILIYF.

The rearrangement uses TRBV9 and TRBJ2-5; no reliable D call. The germline V gene has CDR1 SGDLS and CDR2 YYNGEE. The CDR3 length is 13 residues. Trimming pared 2 bases from V and 4 bases from J, leaving 9 bases between. The CDR3 here is CASSVGWAETQYF. The CDR3 DNA sequence: TGTGCCAGCAGCGTTGGTTGGGCAGAGACCCAGTACTTC. Combining the CDR3 with reference TRBV9 and TRBJ2-5 gives the whole variable domain DSGVTQTPKHLITATGQRVTLRCSPRSGDLSVYWYQQSLDQGLQFLIQYYNGEERAKGNILERFSAQQFPDLHSELNLSSLELGDSALYFCASSVGWAETQYFGPGTRLLVL.

J is TRBJ2-1 and V is TRBV29-1; TRBD2 matches 11 bases. V lost 7 bases to trimming and J lost 0 bases; unmatched junction nucleotides: 17. This CDR3 has 19 amino acids. CDR1 SQVTM and CDR2 ANQGSEA come from the germline V gene. Here the CDR3 reads CSARLGASGGWSSYNEQFF. For the CDR3, the DNA is TGCAGCGCTCGATTAGGGGCTAGCGGGGGGTGGAGCTCCTACAATGAGCAGTTCTTC.

The CDR3 DNA follows: TGTGCCCGGAAGGACAGGGTCTCCTATAATTCACCCCTCCACTTT. This encodes CARKDRVSYNSPLHF. The chain employs TRBV30 and TRBJ1-6, with 8 bases matching TRBD1. With 8 bases clipped from V and 0 bases from J, the junction kept 6 bases outside the gene matches. The CDR3 extends over 15 amino acids. CDR1 is GTSNPN, CDR2 SVGIG, per germline (reference sequence).

This chain uses TRBV30 with TRBJ2-2; D gene uncertain. V gave up 2 bases and J gave up 0 bases, with 10 bases separating them. Germline V lookup: CDR1 GTSNPN, CDR2 SVGIG (reference sequence). There are 15 residues in the CDR3. The CDR3, as DNA: TGTGCCTGGAGTTTCAGGCCTACGAACACCGGGGAGCTGTTTTTT. Translated, it gives CAWSFRPTNTGELFF. The variable domain in full, with the rest retrieved from reference TRBV30 and TRBJ2-2, is SQTIHQWPATLVQPVGSPLSLECTVEGTSNPNLYWYRQAAGRGLQLLFYSVGIGQISSEVPQNLSASRPQDRQFILSSKKLLLSDSGFYLCAWSFRPTNTGELFFGEGSRLTVL.

This clone has only a few counts. The V call is TRBV5-1, the J call TRBJ1-4, with 7 bases that match TRBD1. CDR1 and CDR2 (germline): SGHRS, YFSETQ. The CDR3 is 15 amino acids. J lost 4 bases, V lost 4 bases, and 7 bases had no gene match. The CDR3 spells CASSNSGQLNEKLFF. The CDR3 DNA follows: TGCGCCAGCAGCAACTCGGGACAGCTTAATGAAAAACTGTTTTTT.

The CDR3 DNA reads TGCGCCAGCAGCCAAGGACGGGGGGAGCAGTTCTTC. It encodes CASSQGRGEQFF. The V call is TRBV4-3, the J call TRBJ2-1; D might be TRBD2 (6 bases). The germline gives CDR1 LGHNA, CDR2 YSLEER. This CDR3 spans 12 amino acids. V dropped 1 base and J dropped 10 bases, with 8 bases sitting between them.

This chain joins TRBV6-1 and TRBJ2-1; a weak D match, TRBD2 (5 bases). There are 15 residues in the CDR3. The germline V and J ends were trimmed by 9 bases and 1 base, with 16 bases remaining between them. The germline V gene encodes CDR1 MNHNS and CDR2 SASEGT. The CDR3 coding sequence is TGTGCCAGTCACCGGGATCGAAGGTCCTACAATGAGCAGTTCTTC. Translated: CASHRDRRSYNEQFF.

V and J are TRBV7-9 and TRBJ2-7, with D maybe TRBD1 (6 bases). Germline CDR1 reads SEHNR; CDR2 reads FQNEAQ (reference sequence). Trimming removed 5 bases from V and 6 bases from J, with 20 bases in between. The CDR3 loop spans 15 amino acids. CDR3 loop: CASSPGAASFSEQYF. CDR3 bases: TGTGCCAGCAGCCCAGGGGCGGCATCTTTCTCCGAGCAGTACTTC.

The chain combines TRBV30 with TRBJ1-1; TRBD1 agrees at 7 bases. This CDR3 contains 14 residues. Germline CDR1 is GTSNPN and CDR2 is SVGIG (reference sequence). The J segment lost 5 bases and the V segment lost 0 bases, leaving 6 bases of the junction unmatched. In DNA form, the CDR3 reads TGTGCCTGGAGTGTGGGAACAGGGGAGACTGAAGCTTTCTTT. This translates into CAWSVGTGETEAFF.

This chain links TRBV28 with TRBJ2-2; 11 bases agree with TRBD2. This CDR3 spans 18 amino acids. Looked up from germline, CDR1 is MDHEN and CDR2 is SYDVKM. The V gene end was trimmed by 7 bases and the J gene end by 7 bases; junction bases not matched to a gene: 17. The CDR3 region is CASKGLAGGTRPIGELFF. The CDR3 nucleotides are TGTGCCAGCAAAGGCCTAGCGGGGGGCACACGCCCCATCGGGGAGCTGTTTTTT.

The genes are TRBV5-1 and TRBJ1-2; 8 bases are shared with TRBD1. The V gene end was trimmed by 4 bases and the J gene end by 12 bases; junction bases not matched to a gene: 5. Germline V lookup: CDR1 SGHRS, CDR2 YFSETQ. This CDR3 has 11 amino acids. In nucleotides, the CDR3 is TGCGCCAGCAGCCTGACAGGGGTGCACACCTTC. This translates into CASSLTGVHTF.

This clone was picked up one time. V usage is TRBV9 and J usage is TRBJ2-7, with D possibly matching TRBD2 (5 bases). CDR3 length equals 17 residues. CDR1 SGDLS and CDR2 YYNGEE come from the germline V gene. Deletions cut 0 bases from V and 5 bases from J, with 21 bases between. The CDR3: CASSVVVRGPLRNEQYF. The CDR3 bases are TGTGCCAGCAGCGTAGTTGTCCGAGGGCCTTTGCGGAACGAGCAGTACTTC.

This clone was counted only a few times. The chain joins TRBV6-5 to TRBJ2-7; 7 nucleotides align to TRBD1. The CDR3 is 13 amino acids. J was trimmed by 2 bases and V by 9 bases; bases with no gene match: 7. Germline V gene data show CDR1 as MNHEY and CDR2 as SVGAGI. The CDR3 here is CASHGTVPYEQYF. The CDR3 DNA reads as TGTGCCAGTCACGGGACAGTCCCCTACGAGCAGTACTTC.

The rearrangement uses TRBV7-9 and TRBJ2-7; D is possibly TRBD1 (6 bases). V lost 5 bases and J lost 3, with 14 bases in between. Per germline, CDR1 SEHNR and CDR2 FQNEAQ (reference sequence). The CDR3 runs to 14 residues. The chain's CDR3 is CASSPRGGIYEQYF. The CDR3 DNA sequence: TGTGCCAGCAGCCCACGAGGGGGAATCTACGAGCAGTACTTC.

The J gene is TRBJ2-7, the V gene TRBV19, with D possibly matching TRBD2 (6 bases). The CDR3 runs 15 residues. Trimming removed 6 bases from V and 1 base from J, with 16 bases in between. Germline CDR1 and CDR2: LNHDA and SQIVND (reference sequence). Here the CDR3 reads CASSPGEGFSYEQYF. CDR3 nucleotides: TGTGCCAGTAGCCCGGGAGAGGGATTTTCCTACGAGCAGTACTTC.